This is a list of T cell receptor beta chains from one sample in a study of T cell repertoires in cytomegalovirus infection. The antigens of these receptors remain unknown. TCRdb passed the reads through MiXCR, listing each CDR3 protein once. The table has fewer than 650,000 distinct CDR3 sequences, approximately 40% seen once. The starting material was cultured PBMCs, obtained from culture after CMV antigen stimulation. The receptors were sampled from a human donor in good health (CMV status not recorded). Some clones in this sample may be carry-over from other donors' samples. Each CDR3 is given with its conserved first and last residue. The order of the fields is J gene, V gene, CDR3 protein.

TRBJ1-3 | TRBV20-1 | CSASSLIGGSLSGNTIYF
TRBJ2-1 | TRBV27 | CASSFGQRVGDEQFF
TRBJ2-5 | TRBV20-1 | CSAENYRDSILETQYF
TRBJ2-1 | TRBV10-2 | CASTDRLNGQFF
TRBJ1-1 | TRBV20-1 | CSAIEGTSPRPPEAFF
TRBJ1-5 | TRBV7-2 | CASSFNPRGDQPQHF
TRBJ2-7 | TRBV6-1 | CASSEQGLEQYF
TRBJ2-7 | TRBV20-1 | CSALMVAGGSYEQYF
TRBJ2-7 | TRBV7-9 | CASSPSAPGTTSYEQYF
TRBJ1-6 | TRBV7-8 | CASSSTSVYSPLHF
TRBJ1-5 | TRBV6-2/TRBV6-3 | CASTERRVNQPQHF
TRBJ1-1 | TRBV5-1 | CASSLSPAGVEAFF
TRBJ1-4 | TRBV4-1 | CASSQVTWSGEKLFF
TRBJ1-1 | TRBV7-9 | CASSPGGAGTEAFF
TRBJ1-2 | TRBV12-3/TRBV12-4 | CASSLAPEDGYTF
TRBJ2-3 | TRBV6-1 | CASGPTARDTQYF
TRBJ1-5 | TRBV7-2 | CASSPEQGQPQHF
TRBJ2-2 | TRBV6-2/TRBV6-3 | CASRRGRRNTGELFF
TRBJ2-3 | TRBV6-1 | CASSINLAGGTDTQYF
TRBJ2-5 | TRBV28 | CASILWGGGEETQYF
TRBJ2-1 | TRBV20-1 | CSARDGASPYNEQFF
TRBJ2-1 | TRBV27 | CASSPGLNYNEQFF
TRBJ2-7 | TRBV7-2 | CASSTRTSYEQYF
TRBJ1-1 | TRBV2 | CASREVVEAFF
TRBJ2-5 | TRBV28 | CASSLAGGKTQYF
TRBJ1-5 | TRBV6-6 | CASSYPDSFNQPQHF
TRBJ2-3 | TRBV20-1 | CSARDFSRTPDPVSDTQYF
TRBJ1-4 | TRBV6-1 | CASSYTGINEKLFF
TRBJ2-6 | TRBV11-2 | CASSLGSIRGANVLTF
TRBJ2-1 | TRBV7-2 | CASSSFRGAGAPVNEQFF
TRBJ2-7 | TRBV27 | CASTHRGGYEQYF
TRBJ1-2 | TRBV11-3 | CASSLDSLYYCGYTF
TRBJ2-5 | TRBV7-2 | CASNPVKTGPQYF
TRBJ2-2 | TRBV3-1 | CASSQDHGTGELFF
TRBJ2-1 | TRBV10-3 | CAIRYGQGWGGEQFF
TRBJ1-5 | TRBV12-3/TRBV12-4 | CASSPGGSDNQPQHF
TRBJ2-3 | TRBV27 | CASSLWASGSGSTDTQYF
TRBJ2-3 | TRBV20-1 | CSAILAVVRTDTQYF
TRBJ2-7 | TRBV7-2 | CASSPSRGGPSSYEQYF
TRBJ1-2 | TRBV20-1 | CSAAANYGYTF
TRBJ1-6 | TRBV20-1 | CSAMDWGISYNSPLHF
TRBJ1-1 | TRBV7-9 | CASRPEGKRVLTEAFF
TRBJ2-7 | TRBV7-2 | CASSLAGRSTYEQYF
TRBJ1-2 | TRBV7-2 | CASSETPGVGGYTF
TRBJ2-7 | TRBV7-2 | CASSLMGLASSYEQYF
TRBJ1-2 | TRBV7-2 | CASTPLTGGVYGYTF
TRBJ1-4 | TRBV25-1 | CASSDRDRGSNEKLFF
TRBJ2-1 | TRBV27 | CASSFASRTHTMIEYNEQFF
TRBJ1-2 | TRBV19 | CASSIPGSANYGYTF
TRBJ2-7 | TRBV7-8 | CASSLGQSDYEQYF
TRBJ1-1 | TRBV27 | CASSLLGGQKAFF